These 14 T cell receptor beta chains were all obtained from the same sample, sequenced in a study of OX40 agonist ivuxolimab in advanced cancers. Measured with immunoSEQ multiplex PCR; TCRdb has only the in-frame clones, and not every one. This sample yields over 80,000 clones, of which roughly 90% are seen a single time; 0.3% to 0.4% belongs to the top ten. The sequencing used CD4+ or CD8+ T cells sorted from blood, collected in a trial of the OX40 agonist ivuxolimab. These TCRs come from an adult with an advanced solid tumor such as melanoma, head and neck, liver or kidney cancer.

This CDR3 reads CASSKEETQYF. As DNA, the CDR3 is TGTGCCAGCAGCAAGGAGGAGACCCAGTACTTC. This chain links TRBV5-6 with TRBJ2-5, with D unresolved. CDR1 and CDR2 (germline): SGHDT, YYEEEE. The V end was cut by 4 bases, the J end by 5 bases, with 6 bases between. The CDR3 is 11 residues long.

V is TRBV7-2 and J is TRBJ2-5, with D maybe TRBD1 (6 bases). V lost 2 bases and J lost 5, with 9 bases in between. CDR1 is SGHTA and CDR2 is FQGNSA in the germline V gene. This CDR3 comprises 13 residues. CDR3 residues: CASSLWGRETQYF. CDR3 bases: TGTGCCAGCAGCTTATGGGGGCGGGAGACCCAGTACTTC.

CDR3 residues: CASSISLAGLYEQYF. Written as DNA, the CDR3 is TGTGCCAGTAGTATCTCGCTAGCGGGACTCTACGAGCAGTACTTC. The chain is built from TRBV19 and TRBJ2-7; 9 nucleotides align to TRBD2. The CDR3 is 15 amino acids. With V trimmed by 3 bases and J by 3 bases, 6 bases remained unmatched. CDR1 is LNHDA and CDR2 is SQIVND in the germline V gene (reference sequence).

The chain uses TRBV6-5 and TRBJ2-7; D might be TRBD2 (5 bases). The germline V gene has CDR1 MNHEY and CDR2 SVGAGI. V was pared by 0 bases and J by 7 bases, with 10 bases between. This CDR3 is 13 amino acids long. CDR3 protein: CASSYSFRREQYF. The CDR3 bases are TGTGCCAGCAGTTACTCCTTCAGGAGGGAGCAGTACTTC.

V gene TRBV6-4 combines with J gene TRBJ1-5, with a tentative D call TRBD1 (5 bases). The CDR3 extends over 16 amino acids. V lost 6 bases and J lost 0, with 15 bases in between. Per the germline V gene, CDR1 is MRHNA and CDR2 is SNTAGT. The CDR3 region has the DNA TGTGCCAGCAGGATTAAGGGGACTCATAGCAATCAGCCCCAGCATTTT. This gives the protein CASRIKGTHSNQPQHF.

The sample holds one count of this clone. CDR3 residues: CASSDRGRETQYF. In DNA form, the CDR3 reads TGCGCCAGCAGCGACAGGGGCAGGGAGACCCAGTACTTC. This chain uses TRBV10-2 with TRBJ2-5; 8 nucleotides agree with TRBD1. CDR1 and CDR2 (germline): WSHSY, SAAADI. J gave up 5 bases and V 6 bases, and 5 bases lay outside the gene matches. The CDR3 length is 13 residues.

The V and J genes are TRBV7-2 and TRBJ1-1; TRBD1 is a possible D gene (5 bases). In germline, CDR1 is SGHTA, CDR2 FQGNSA. This CDR3 has 16 residues. V lost 5 bases to trimming and J lost 1 base, with 17 bases between them. CDR3 amino acids: CASSPTFRVENTEAFF. Here the CDR3 DNA reads TGTGCCAGCAGCCCTACATTCAGGGTAGAGAACACTGAAGCTTTCTTT.

The chain uses TRBV27 and TRBJ1-4; D call uncertain. Germline V gives CDR1 MNHEY, CDR2 SMNVEV (reference sequence). Trimming stripped 2 bases from V and 2 bases from J, with 3 bases between. The CDR3 loop spans 13 amino acids. The CDR3 sequence: CASSLMTNEKLFF. The CDR3 nucleotides are TGTGCCAGCAGTTTAATGACTAATGAAAAACTGTTTTTT.

This clone was detected only a few times. The chain recombines TRBV7-9 with TRBJ1-4; no reliable D call. The germline V gene encodes CDR1 SEHNR and CDR2 FQNEAQ (reference sequence). The CDR3 runs 13 residues. The V end lost 11 bases, the J end lost 8 bases, and 18 bases lay between the germline ends. In nucleotides, the CDR3 is TGTGCCGGATCGAGAGCTACGGAGGAAAAACTGTTTTTT. Its protein product is CAGSRATEEKLFF.

The chain is built from TRBV28 and TRBJ2-7; maybe TRBD2 (7 bases). Deletions cut 8 bases from V and 4 bases from J, with 9 bases between. The CDR3 sequence is 11 residues long. Germline V CDR1 and CDR2: MDHEN, SYDVKM. For the CDR3, the DNA is TGTGCCAGCGGGAGGGGGTACGAGCAGTACTTC. This sequence encodes CASGRGYEQYF.

This chain connects TRBV2 to TRBJ1-1, with 10 bases lining up with TRBD1. The CDR3 has 14 residues. Germline loops: CDR1 SNHLY, CDR2 FYNNEI. J gave up 2 bases and V 8 bases, and 5 bases lay outside the gene matches. In nucleotides, the CDR3 is TGTGCCAGCGACAGGGGGCTACGCAACACTGAAGCTTTCTTT. It codes for CASDRGLRNTEAFF.

The chain is built from TRBV27 and TRBJ1-6; a possible D gene is TRBD1 (5 bases). Germline loops: CDR1 MNHEY, CDR2 SMNVEV (reference sequence). Trimming shortened V by 7 bases and J by 4 bases, and 14 bases separated the two germline ends. CDR3 length: 15 residues. The CDR3 nucleotides are TGTGCCAGCACCCCCACGGGACGGTATAATTCACCCCTCCACTTT. This encodes CASTPTGRYNSPLHF.

This clone occurred once. This chain joins TRBV6-1 and TRBJ1-5; 8 bases line up with TRBD1. CDR1 is MNHNS, CDR2 SASEGT, per germline. The CDR3 is made up of 17 amino acids. The V gene end was trimmed by 2 bases and the J gene end by 2 bases; junction bases not matched to a gene: 8. The CDR3 sequence: CASSEPAGGSGNQPQHF. CDR3 coding DNA: TGTGCCAGCAGTGAACCCGCAGGGGGCTCTGGCAATCAGCCCCAGCATTTT.

The chain is built from TRBV11-2 and TRBJ2-1, with D perhaps TRBD1 (6 bases). The CDR3 is 15 residues long. Looked up from germline, CDR1 is SGHAT and CDR2 is FQNNGV. V was cut by 2 bases and J by 5 bases, with 13 bases left in between. In DNA form, the CDR3 reads TGTGCCAGCAGCTTACAAACCGGGACAAACAATGAGCAGTTCTTC. Translated, it gives CASSLQTGTNNEQFF.